One sample yielded the 9 T cell receptor beta chains listed below, sequenced in a study of T cells in Graves' hyperthyroidism and ophthalmopathy. Template material for amplifying TCR beta CDR3 regions consisted of RNA transcripts. An initial round of RT-PCR targeting the TCR CDR3 relied on the HTBI primer set. Each CDR3 protein is one row after TCRdb ran MiXCR on the multiplex PCR reads. The data hold hundreds of thousands of distinct CDR3 sequences, with nearly 20% observed a single time. Sequenced: blood. The receptor source for this set is a man aged 40-50 years with Graves' ophthalmopathy.

The rearrangement links TRBV5-1 to TRBJ1-5, with TRBD1 as a possible D gene (5 bases). This CDR3 is 14 amino acids long. The germline V gene has CDR1 SGHRS and CDR2 YFSETQ. V lost 3 bases and J lost 3, with 10 bases in between. In DNA, the CDR3 is TGCGCCAGCAGCTCCGGGACCTACAATCAGCCCCAGCATTTT. It specifies CASSSGTYNQPQHF. Looking up the rest from reference TRBV5-1 and TRBJ1-5 gives the full variable domain: KAGVTQTPRYLIKTRGQQVTLSCSPISGHRSVSWYQQTPGQGLQFLFEYFSETQRNKGNFPGRFSGRQFSNSRSEMNVSTLELGDSALYLCASSSGTYNQPQHFGDGTRLSIL.

The V and J genes are TRBV30 and TRBJ1-5; D remains unclear. The CDR3 covers 14 residues. The germline V gene has CDR1 GTSNPN and CDR2 SVGIG (reference sequence). The V end was cut by 0 bases, the J end by 7 bases, with 13 bases between. CDR3 sequence: CAWSVGRKGQPQHF. The CDR3 DNA reads TGTGCCTGGAGTGTCGGACGGAAGGGACAGCCCCAGCATTTT.

This clonotype was detected ten times or more. The V gene is TRBV2, the J gene TRBJ2-3, with TRBD1 matching over 7 bases. J lost 3 bases, V lost 7 bases, and 1 base had no gene match. Looked up from germline, CDR1 is SNHLY and CDR2 is FYNNEI. The CDR3 consists of 12 residues. DNA of the CDR3: TGTGCCAGCAACAGGGGTACAGATACGCAGTATTTT. This translates into CASNRGTDTQYF.

CDR3 DNA sequence: TGTGCCAGCAGTGGAGAAGGGGCTCCTTCCGAGGAGCTGTTTTTT. The encoded protein is CASSGEGAPSEELFF. The rearrangement joins TRBV28 to TRBJ2-2; a possible D gene is TRBD1 (5 bases). This CDR3 has 15 residues. Germline CDR1 is MDHEN and CDR2 is SYDVKM. The V and J ends lost 5 bases and 10 bases respectively, with 20 bases between them.

This clonotype was recorded a few times. At one boundary the junction diverges from the germline segment, which might be a read error. The CDR3 here is CSARDSSSYSYTF. CDR3 DNA: TGCAGTGCTAGAGATTCGTCCTCCTATAGCTACACCTTC. V usage is TRBV20-1 and J usage is TRBJ1-2; D not resolved. The germline gives CDR1 DFQATT, CDR2 SNEGSKA (reference sequence). This CDR3 has 13 residues.

This clonotype was observed a few times. The junction shows a germline mismatch at one end, possibly a read error. This chain uses TRBV12-3 or TRBV12-4 with TRBJ2-7, with D possibly TRBD1 on 6 matching bases. This CDR3 spans 14 amino acids. CDR3 protein: CVSSPQGPAYEQYF. The CDR3 DNA follows: TGTGTCAGCAGTCCACAGGGCCCTGCCTACGAGCAGTACTTC.

CDR3 coding DNA: TGCGCCAGCAGCTTGGCGCCTGGGGACAGGGGCTACGAGCAGTACTTC. This codes for CASSLAPGDRGYEQYF. The chain carries TRBV5-1 and TRBJ2-7; TRBD1 aligns across 10 bases. The CDR3 has 16 residues. The ends lost 0 bases at V and 3 bases at J; junction bases unmatched: 6. The germline CDR1 and CDR2 sequences are SGHRS and YFSETQ.

The V and J genes are TRBV5-1 and TRBJ2-6; D unresolved. The V gene lost 5 bases and the J gene lost 0 bases, with 9 bases spanning the gap. Germline V lookup: CDR1 SGHRS, CDR2 YFSETQ. The CDR3 spans 15 residues. CDR3 region: CASRDGISGANVLTF. Written as DNA, the CDR3 is TGCGCCAGCAGAGATGGGATCTCTGGGGCCAACGTCCTGACTTTC.

This clonotype was counted at least ten times. This chain joins TRBV11-3 and TRBJ2-7; 10 bases fit TRBD2. J gave up 7 bases and V 4 bases, and 1 base lay outside the gene matches. In germline, CDR1 is SGHNT, CDR2 YENEEA. The CDR3 length is 12 residues. CDR3 region: CASSSSGGEQYF. CDR3 coding DNA: TGTGCCAGCAGCTCTAGCGGGGGTGAGCAGTACTTC.